Each of the 13 T cell receptor beta chains below was sequenced from the same sample in a study of T cells in Graves' hyperthyroidism and ophthalmopathy. It was RNA transcripts that yielded the amplified TCR beta CDR3 regions. The HTBI primer set drove a first-round RT-PCR of the TCR CDR3. TCRdb reprocessed the multiplex PCR reads via MiXCR and lists one record per CDR3 protein. The sample yields hundreds of thousands of distinct CDR3 sequences, over 40% seen once. Sequenced sample: peripheral blood or thyroid tissue (not recorded which). The receptor source for this set is an adult man with Graves' disease, either hyperthyroidism or ophthalmopathy (not recorded which).

The genes are TRBV7-9 and TRBJ2-7; D possibly matches TRBD1 or TRBD2 (5 bases each). Per germline, CDR1 SEHNR and CDR2 FQNEAQ (reference sequence). Between the trimmed V and J ends, which lost 5 bases and 6 bases, there was a span of 11 bases. The length of the CDR3 is 12 residues. CDR3 DNA sequence: TGTGCCAGCAGCCAAGAGAGGGGCGAGCAGTACTTC. This sequence encodes CASSQERGEQYF.

As for this clonotype: At one end, the junction sequence differs from germline, possibly due to a read error. The chain combines TRBV6-1 with TRBJ1-4, with D maybe TRBD1 (5 bases). CDR1 and CDR2 (germline): MNHNS, SASEGT. The CDR3 extends over 14 amino acids. Written as DNA, the CDR3 is TGTGCCATCAGTCGGGACGGTAATAATGAAAAACTGTTTTTT. Translation gives CAISRDGNNEKLFF.

There are many counts of this clonotype. The J gene is TRBJ1-1, the V gene TRBV25-1, with D tentatively TRBD1 (6 bases). Per the germline V gene, CDR1 is MGHDK and CDR2 is SYGVNS. V gave up 5 bases and J gave up 5 bases, with 12 bases separating them. The CDR3 has 13 amino acids. The CDR3 DNA reads as TGTGCCAGCAGTCAGGGGAGGATGACTGAAGCTTTCTTT. Translation: CASSQGRMTEAFF. Full variable domain (remainder filled in from reference TRBV25-1 and TRBJ1-1): EADIYQTPRYLVIGTGKKITLECSQTMGHDKMYWYQQDPGMELHLIHYSYGVNSTEKGDLSSESTVSRIRTEHFPLTLESARPSHTSQYLCASSQGRMTEAFFGQGTRLTVV.

This clonotype has just a few counts. The chain uses TRBV9 and TRBJ2-7; D is unclear. Germline values: CDR1 SGDLS, CDR2 YYNGEE. Trimming took 2 bases from V and 2 from J, leaving 14 bases between them. This CDR3 spans 15 amino acids. CDR3 loop: CASSVGSAYTYEQYF. The CDR3 coding sequence is TGTGCCAGCAGCGTTGGGTCTGCCTATACCTACGAGCAGTACTTC.

The rearrangement uses TRBV2 and TRBJ1-5; the match to TRBD1 covers 8 bases. CDR3 length: 14 amino acids. Trimming took 6 bases from V and 5 from J; bases not matched to a gene: 6. Looked up from germline, CDR1 is SNHLY and CDR2 is FYNNEI. The CDR3, as DNA: TGTGCCAGCAGCACCGGGACAGGTTATCAGCCCCAGCATTTT. Translated, it gives CASSTGTGYQPQHF.

At least ten counts were recorded for this clonotype. V and J are TRBV6-1 and TRBJ1-4, with unresolved D. The CDR3 covers 14 residues. Deletions cut 2 bases from V and 12 bases from J, with 16 bases between. The germline gives CDR1 MNHNS, CDR2 SASEGT. CDR3 region: CASSEFTVPNELFF. The CDR3 DNA reads TGTGCCAGCAGTGAATTCACGGTTCCAAACGAACTGTTTTTT.

This clonotype was seen repeatedly, ten times or more. The V gene is TRBV2, the J gene TRBJ2-7, with 7 bases aligning to TRBD2. After removal of 6 bases from V and 3 bases from J, the junction contained 8 bases not matched to a gene. The CDR3 spans 14 residues. Germline CDR1 and CDR2: SNHLY and FYNNEI. The CDR3 nucleotides read TGTGCCAGCAGGGCCCAGGGCGGGAGCTACGAGCAGTACTTC. This codes for CASRAQGGSYEQYF.

The chain has TRBV2 and TRBJ1-3; D is ambiguous. Germline assignment: CDR1 SNHLY and CDR2 FYNNEI. The CDR3 is made up of 14 amino acids. V was shortened by 5 bases and J by 4 bases, with 12 bases between the two germline ends. CDR3 sequence (DNA): TGTGCCAGCAGTTTTACCCCTTCAGGAAACACCATATATTTT. This gives the protein CASSFTPSGNTIYF.

Regarding this clonotype: A much larger clone lies a single base off, so this may be a read error. This sequence joins TRBV6-5 and TRBJ2-6; D is unclear. The length of the CDR3 is 15 residues. CDR1 MNHEY and CDR2 SVGAGI come from the germline V gene. Trimming removed 2 bases at V and 4 bases at J, with 9 bases between. For the CDR3, the DNA is TGTGCCAGCAGTTACCCTGGTGCGGGGGCCAACGTCCTGACTTTC. Amino acid sequence: CASSYPGAGANVLTF.

This sequence joins TRBV10-3 and TRBJ1-1; 9 nucleotides agree with TRBD1. The CDR3 runs 13 residues. V was pared by 7 bases and J by 6 bases, with 6 bases of the junction left unmatched. Germline V gives CDR1 ENHRY, CDR2 SYGVKD. The CDR3 DNA follows: TGTGCCATCATAAGGGACAGGGAGGCTGAAGCTTTCTTT. Its protein product is CAIIRDREAEAFF.

This clonotype was picked up many times. The chain uses TRBV2 and TRBJ1-1; TRBD1 might be the D (6 bases). V shed 6 bases and J shed 1 base, with 15 bases lying between them. Germline V gene sequence: CDR1 SNHLY, CDR2 FYNNEI. The CDR3 runs to 15 residues. CDR3 protein: CASSLRTGKNTEAFF. CDR3 nucleotide sequence: TGTGCCAGCAGCTTGAGAACAGGGAAGAACACTGAAGCTTTCTTT.

Worth noting for this clonotype: Being one base from a much bigger clone, this may be a read error. The V call is TRBV12-3 or TRBV12-4, the J call TRBJ2-5, with D tentatively TRBD2 (6 bases). This CDR3 contains 15 residues. V lost 5 bases and J 1 base, leaving 14 bases between the germline ends. The CDR3 nucleotides are TGTGCCAGCAGTGGGGACCGGGACTTCCAAGAGACCCAGTACTTC. It yields the protein CASSGDRDFQETQYF.

Note on this clonotype: One end of the junction varies from germline; a read error may be responsible. The V call is TRBV24-1, the J call TRBJ2-2; no clear D. CDR1 and CDR2 from the germline V gene are KGHDR and SFDVKD. CDR3 length: 19 residues. DNA for the CDR3: TGTGCCATCAGTGATCGTAAGTCGGGCCACAAGGCGAACACCGGGGAGCTGTTTTTT. Amino acid sequence: CAISDRKSGHKANTGELFF.